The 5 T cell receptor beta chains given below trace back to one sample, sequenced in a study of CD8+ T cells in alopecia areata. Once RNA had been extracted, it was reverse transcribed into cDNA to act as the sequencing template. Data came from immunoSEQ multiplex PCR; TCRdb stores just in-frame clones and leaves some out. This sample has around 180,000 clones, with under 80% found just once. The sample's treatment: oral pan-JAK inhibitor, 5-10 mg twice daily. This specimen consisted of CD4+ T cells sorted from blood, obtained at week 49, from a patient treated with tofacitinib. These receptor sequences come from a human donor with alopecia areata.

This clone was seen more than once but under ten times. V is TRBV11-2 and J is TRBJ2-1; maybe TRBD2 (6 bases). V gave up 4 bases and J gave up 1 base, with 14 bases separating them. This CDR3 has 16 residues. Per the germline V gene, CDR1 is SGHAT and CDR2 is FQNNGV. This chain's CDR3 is CASSSLSGMSYNEQFF. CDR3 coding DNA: TGTGCCAGCAGCTCTCTTAGCGGAATGTCCTACAATGAGCAGTTCTTC.

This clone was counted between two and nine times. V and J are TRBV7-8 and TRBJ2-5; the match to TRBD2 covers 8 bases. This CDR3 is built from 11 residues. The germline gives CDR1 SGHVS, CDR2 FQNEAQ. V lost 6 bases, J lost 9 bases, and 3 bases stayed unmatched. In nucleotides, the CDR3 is TGTGCCAGCAGTAACGGGGGGGCCCAGTACTTC. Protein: CASSNGGAQYF.

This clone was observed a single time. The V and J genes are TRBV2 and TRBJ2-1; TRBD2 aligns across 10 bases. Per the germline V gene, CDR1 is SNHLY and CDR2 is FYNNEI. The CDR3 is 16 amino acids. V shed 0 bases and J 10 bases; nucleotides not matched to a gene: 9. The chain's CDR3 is CASSEAQLAGKMEQFF. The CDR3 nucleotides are TGTGCCAGCAGTGAAGCCCAACTAGCGGGGAAGATGGAGCAGTTCTTC.

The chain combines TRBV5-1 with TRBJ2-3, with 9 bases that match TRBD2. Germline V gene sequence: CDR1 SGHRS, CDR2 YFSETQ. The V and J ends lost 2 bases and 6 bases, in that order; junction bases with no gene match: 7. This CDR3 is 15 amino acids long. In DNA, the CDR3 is TGCGCCAGCAGCTTTCTAGCGGGACCCGGGGATACGCAGTATTTT. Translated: CASSFLAGPGDTQYF.

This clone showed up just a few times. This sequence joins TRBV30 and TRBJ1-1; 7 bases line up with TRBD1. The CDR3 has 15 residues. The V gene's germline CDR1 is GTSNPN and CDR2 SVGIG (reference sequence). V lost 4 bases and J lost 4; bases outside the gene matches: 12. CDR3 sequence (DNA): TGTGCCTGGACCGGAGGGAGACAGGGATCCACTGAAGCTTTCTTT. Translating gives CAWTGGRQGSTEAFF.